This TCR beta chain was obtained from a study of CD8 T cells in ankylosing spondylitis. Overall study findings and caveats: What appeared characteristic of ankylosing spondylitis blood was a TCR beta motif of fewer than ten highly homologous variants. Some of the motif variants had earlier been found in reactive arthritis patients' fluid and blood. There was reportedly significant enrichment of clones that were disease-linked in matched ankylosing spondylitis synovial fluid. Disease-associated clones were CD8+ and fairly uncommon in peripheral blood.

The sample holds many counts of this clonotype. As yet, its antigen is unknown. The TCR beta libraries were generated through quantitative 5'-RACE incorporating molecular barcodes. TCRdb reprocessed the 5' RACE reads via MiXCR and lists one record per CDR3 protein. The repertoire has more than 300,000 distinct CDR3 sequences, 6.5% to 10% of them found once; the top ten carry just over 14%. Trimming removed 10 bases from V and 7 bases from J; junction bases left unmatched: 10. This CDR3 is 13 amino acids long. In germline, CDR1 is ENHRY, CDR2 SYGVKD. Input material: blood, either unsorted or a sorted T cell fraction (not recorded which). The chain uses TRBV10-3 and TRBJ2-1; TRBD2 aligns across 7 bases. This clonotype was sampled from a male donor with ankylosing spondylitis. CDR3 DNA: TGTGCCACCCTTCTGACCGGGGGGAATGAGCAGTTCTTC. This sequence encodes CATLLTGGNEQFF.